This passage covers 27 T cell receptor beta chains from one sample sequenced in a study of regulatory T cells in long-lasting Graves disease. Time point reported: newly diagnosed GD, antithyroid drugs for less than 3 months. RNA extracted from PBMCs served as the sequencing template. With iRepertoire HTBI primers and Arm-PCR of CDR3 regions, TCR beta libraries were built. Each CDR3 protein gets one entry after TCRdb re-called the multiplex PCR reads with MiXCR. The data contain some 500,000 distinct CDR3 sequences, around an eighth of them singletons. The sample was also linked to a second study, of T cells in Graves' hyperthyroidism and ophthalmopathy.

Sequencing was performed on peripheral blood mononuclear cells (PBMCs), taken at new diagnosis, from a patient treated with antithyroid drugs. The receptor set was obtained from a man aged 25 to 40 with Graves disease.

The V call is TRBV25-1, the J call TRBJ2-5; 12 positions agree with TRBD2. The germline V gene encodes CDR1 MGHDK and CDR2 SYGVNS. V was pared by 4 bases and J by 3 bases, with 9 bases of the junction left unmatched. The CDR3 has 17 amino acids. The DNA for the CDR3 is TGTGCCAGCAGTGGATTTCCAAGGACTAGCGGGAAAGAGACCCAGTACTTC. This translates into CASSGFPRTSGKETQYF.

This clonotype showed up many times. The chain links TRBV20-1 to TRBJ2-7, with D unresolved. Germline V CDR1 and CDR2: DFQATT, SNEGSKA (reference sequence). This CDR3 comprises 12 residues. V dropped 0 bases and J dropped 5 bases, with 8 bases sitting between them. Here the CDR3 reads CSARENGDEQYF. The DNA of the CDR3 is TGCAGTGCTAGAGAAAACGGCGACGAGCAGTACTTC.

J is TRBJ1-2 and V is TRBV7-2; D remains ambiguous. The CDR3 totals 14 residues. Trimming shortened V by 0 bases and J by 5 bases, and 10 bases separated the two germline ends. Germline CDR1 is SGHTA and CDR2 is FQGNSA. CDR3 DNA sequence: TGTGCCAGCAGCTTAGCGGTGTTTCAGTATGGCTACACCTTC. Protein product: CASSLAVFQYGYTF.

This clonotype was observed a few times. J is TRBJ2-2 and V is TRBV6-1, with 10 bases matching TRBD1. The J segment lost 8 bases and the V segment lost 7 bases, leaving 7 bases of the junction unmatched. Germline CDR1 MNHNS, CDR2 SASEGT. This CDR3 has 14 residues. The CDR3 DNA is TGTGCCAGCACCGACGACAGGGGGCCTGGGGAGCTGTTTTTT. Translation gives CASTDDRGPGELFF.

This clonotype came up many times. J is TRBJ2-7 and V is TRBV27, with TRBD1 matching over 10 bases. The ends lost 7 bases at V and 6 bases at J; junction bases unmatched: 3. Germline values: CDR1 MNHEY, CDR2 SMNVEV (reference sequence). The CDR3 contains 12 residues. In DNA, the CDR3 is TGTGCCAGCACGACAGGGGGCGTCGAGCAGTACTTC. This sequence encodes CASTTGGVEQYF.

This clonotype appeared many times. This sequence joins TRBV20-1 and TRBJ2-7; TRBD1 or TRBD2 may be the D gene (5 bases each). The germline V gene encodes CDR1 DFQATT and CDR2 SNEGSKA (reference sequence). Trimming took off 5 bases at V and 2 bases at J, with 10 bases between the two ends. CDR3 length: 12 residues. The CDR3 DNA sequence: TGCAGTGCTCCGGGACCGCCCTACGAGCAGTACTTC. Translation: CSAPGPPYEQYF.

This clonotype occurred many times. CDR3 in amino acids: CASREATNTIYF. The CDR3 bases are TGTGCCAGCAGGGAAGCTACCAACACCATATATTTT. The chain has TRBV12-3 or TRBV12-4 and TRBJ1-3; D not resolved. The ends were cut back, 6 bases at V and 7 bases at J, with 10 bases in the middle. This CDR3 is built from 12 residues.

V and J are TRBV11-2 and TRBJ1-6; D ambiguous. Trimming took off 5 bases at V and 8 bases at J, with 19 bases between the two ends. This CDR3 region has 16 residues. Germline CDR1 SGHAT, CDR2 FQNNGV. The CDR3 region has the DNA TGTGCCAGCAGCCCCCCTAGAGGACGGAGTGATTCACCCCTCCACTTT. Translated: CASSPPRGRSDSPLHF.

This clonotype was found a few times. The CDR3 loop reads CASSSGLLYTDTQYF. CDR3 nucleotide sequence: TGTGCCAGCAGTTCGGGACTACTCTACACAGATACGCAGTATTTT. The chain couples TRBV6-5 to TRBJ2-3; TRBD2 agrees at 7 bases. Trimming removed 4 bases from V and 2 bases from J; junction bases left unmatched: 6. CDR1 MNHEY and CDR2 SVGAGI come from the germline V gene. CDR3 size: 15 residues.

The V and J genes are TRBV24-1 and TRBJ2-3; weak D call: TRBD2 (5 bases). CDR3 size: 11 residues. The ends were cut back, 9 bases at V and 6 bases at J, with 9 bases in the middle. The V gene's germline CDR1 is KGHDR and CDR2 SFDVKD. As DNA, the CDR3 is TGTGCCACCTCTACGGGGGATACGCAGTATTTT. This codes for CATSTGDTQYF.

This rearrangement joins TRBV7-9 to TRBJ2-5, with a possible D match to TRBD2 (6 bases). The CDR3 extends over 15 amino acids. V was shortened by 6 bases and J by 2 bases, with 16 bases between the two germline ends. Per the germline V gene, CDR1 is SEHNR and CDR2 is FQNEAQ (reference sequence). CDR3 protein: CASSSMGGTQETQYF. Written as DNA, the CDR3 is TGTGCCAGCAGTTCTATGGGGGGAACACAAGAGACCCAGTACTTC.

This clonotype was detected a few times. Being one base from a much bigger clone, this may be a read error. This chain joins TRBV29-1 and TRBJ2-2; 7 positions agree with TRBD1. Germline loops: CDR1 SQVTM, CDR2 ANQGSEA. CDR3 size: 13 residues. J gave up 6 bases and V 2 bases, and 3 bases lay outside the gene matches. The CDR3 bases are TGCAGCGTTGAAAGGCAGGGGGCCGGGGAGCTGTTTTTT. It translates to CSVERQGAGELFF.

This clonotype was counted between two and nine times. The gene calls are TRBV10-3 and TRBJ2-1; 7 bases match TRBD2. V lost 5 bases, J lost 8 bases, and 0 bases stayed unmatched. Germline V gene lookup returns CDR1 ENHRY and CDR2 SYGVKD. The CDR3 has 11 amino acids. The CDR3 DNA reads as TGTGCCATCAGTACTAGCGATGAGCAGTTCTTC. This sequence encodes CAISTSDEQFF.

The V call is TRBV11-2, the J call TRBJ2-1; 10 nucleotides line up with TRBD1. CDR1 is SGHAT, CDR2 FQNNGV, per germline. The J segment lost 7 bases and the V segment lost 3 bases, leaving 6 bases of the junction unmatched. This CDR3 region has 15 residues. The CDR3 nucleotides are TGTGCCAGCAGCTTGGGGACAGGGGTAACAAATGAGCAGTTCTTC. Translation gives CASSLGTGVTNEQFF.

This clonotype was observed at least ten times. V is TRBV11-2 and J is TRBJ2-1; TRBD2 aligns across 10 bases. CDR3 length: 15 residues. CDR1 and CDR2 (germline): SGHAT, FQNNGV. Unmatched junction bases numbered 7, after V lost 5 bases and J lost 6 bases. The CDR3 reads CASSLSGGGVNEQFF. The CDR3 nucleotides read TGTGCCAGCAGCCTGAGCGGGGGGGGGGTCAATGAGCAGTTCTTC. The full variable domain, rest sourced from reference TRBV11-2 and TRBJ2-1, is EAGVAQSPRYKIIEKRQSVAFWCNPISGHATLYWYQQILGQGPKLLIQFQNNGVVDDSQLPKDRFSAERLKGVDSTLKIQPAKLEDSAVYLCASSLSGGGVNEQFFGPGTRLTVL.

The chain couples TRBV5-5 to TRBJ2-3, with 13 bases matching TRBD2. The J call may not be correct, given that the DNA end is closer to TRBJ2-7. Germline loops: CDR1 SGHKS, CDR2 YYEKEE (reference sequence). The CDR3 length is 16 residues. The CDR3 reads CASSLGLAGGYYEQYF. As DNA, the CDR3 is TGTGCCAGCAGCTTGGGACTAGCGGGAGGTTACTACGAGCAGTACTTC.

This clonotype was seen many times. This chain's CDR3 is CASSLASATNEKLFF. The DNA of the CDR3 is TGCGCCAGCAGCTTAGCTTCTGCAACTAATGAAAAACTGTTTTTT. The chain has TRBV5-1 and TRBJ1-4; D not resolved. The germline V and J ends were trimmed by 2 bases and 0 bases, with 8 bases remaining between them. Germline values: CDR1 SGHRS, CDR2 YFSETQ. The CDR3 sequence is 15 residues long.

This clonotype was observed many times. The chain recombines TRBV15 with TRBJ1-3; no definite D call. Trimming pared 1 base from V and 0 bases from J, leaving 10 bases between. This CDR3 has 16 residues. Germline V lookup: CDR1 LNHNV, CDR2 YYDKDF (reference sequence). The CDR3 sequence: CATSRGGLLSGNTIYF. CDR3 nucleotides: TGTGCCACCAGCAGAGGAGGCCTTCTCTCTGGAAACACCATATATTTT.

This clonotype was counted ten times or more. The chain couples TRBV20-1 to TRBJ2-7, with D unresolved. CDR1 and CDR2 (germline): DFQATT, SNEGSKA (reference sequence). V gave up 0 bases and J gave up 5 bases, with 8 bases separating them. The CDR3 covers 12 residues. DNA for the CDR3: TGCAGTGCTAGAGAGGATCTGCACGAGCAGTACTTC. Its translation is CSAREDLHEQYF.

This clonotype was detected a few times. This chain joins TRBV6-5 and TRBJ2-3; D gene ambiguous. Trimming removed 4 bases from V and 2 bases from J, with 10 bases in between. CDR3 length: 14 amino acids. Germline CDR1 MNHEY, CDR2 SVGAGI. The CDR3 reads CASSSYGSTDTQYF. In DNA, the CDR3 is TGTGCCAGCAGTTCCTACGGATCCACAGATACGCAGTATTTT.

This clonotype has more than one count but fewer than ten. V gene TRBV6-5 combines with J gene TRBJ2-2; D is undetermined. Germline V gene sequence: CDR1 MNHEY, CDR2 SVGAGI. The CDR3 loop spans 13 amino acids. V shed 0 bases and J shed 4 bases, with 3 bases lying between them. CDR3 nucleotide sequence: TGTGCCAGCAGTTACTCGGTCACCGGGGAGCTGTTTTTT. The encoded protein is CASSYSVTGELFF.

Ten or more counts support this clonotype. This chain joins TRBV20-1 and TRBJ2-7, with D hard to call. V was trimmed by 3 bases and J by 1 base, leaving 4 bases between them. This CDR3 contains 11 residues. CDR1 DFQATT and CDR2 SNEGSKA come from the germline V gene (reference sequence). Written as DNA, the CDR3 is TGCAGTGCTAGGACTTCCTACGAGCAGTACTTC. Translating gives CSARTSYEQYF.

Worth noting for this clonotype: A much larger clone differs from this one at a single base, so this may be a read error. The chain employs TRBV15 and TRBJ1-5; tentative D call: TRBD1 (6 bases). The CDR3 contains 18 residues. The germline V gene encodes CDR1 LNHNV and CDR2 YYDKDF (reference sequence). V was clipped by 0 bases and J by 0 bases, with 15 bases between them. The DNA of the CDR3 is TGTGCCACCAGCAGAGACCAGACAGGAGGCTATAGCAATCAGCCCCAGCATTTT. Translated: CATSRDQTGGYSNQPQHF.

In its sample, this clonotype was seen many times. The V and J genes are TRBV6-1 and TRBJ2-5, with TRBD2 matching over 7 bases. The CDR3 length is 15 residues. V lost 7 bases to trimming and J lost 1 base; unmatched junction nucleotides: 9. Germline assignment: CDR1 MNHNS and CDR2 SASEGT. The CDR3 here is CASTEGLAAQETQYF. CDR3 sequence (DNA): TGTGCCAGCACCGAGGGGCTAGCGGCCCAAGAGACCCAGTACTTC.

This clonotype was picked up many times. J is TRBJ1-2 and V is TRBV7-3; no firm D call. The length of the CDR3 is 13 residues. V lost 2 bases and J lost 8, with 12 bases in between. Germline V gene data show CDR1 as SGHTA and CDR2 as FQGTGA. This chain's CDR3 is CASSLVGSGGYTF. The CDR3 DNA reads TGTGCCAGCAGCTTAGTAGGGAGCGGCGGCTACACCTTC. Full variable domain (outside the CDR3, taken from reference TRBV7-3 and TRBJ1-2): GAGVSQTPSNKVTEKGKYVELRCDPISGHTALYWYRQSLGQGPEFLIYFQGTGAADDSGLPNDRFFAVRPEGSVSTLKIQRTERGDSAVYLCASSLVGSGGYTFGSGTRLTVV.

The V and J genes are TRBV18 and TRBJ2-5, with a weak D call TRBD1 (6 bases). The CDR3 totals 14 residues. Germline V lookup: CDR1 KGHSH, CDR2 LQKENI. Trimming removed 1 base from V and 5 bases from J, with 11 bases in between. CDR3 loop: CASSPHQGMETQYF. The CDR3 DNA is TGTGCCAGCTCACCACATCAGGGGATGGAGACCCAGTACTTC.

Concerning this clonotype: Just one base apart from a much larger clone, this may be a read error. In DNA form, the CDR3 reads TGTGCCAGCAGTTTATCTTCGCGGGAGCCCCAGCATTTT. Translated, it gives CASSLSSREPQHF. This chain joins TRBV27 and TRBJ1-5, with D hard to call. Deletions cut 0 bases from V and 8 bases from J, with 8 bases between. The CDR3 loop spans 13 amino acids. Per the germline V gene, CDR1 is MNHEY and CDR2 is SMNVEV (reference sequence).